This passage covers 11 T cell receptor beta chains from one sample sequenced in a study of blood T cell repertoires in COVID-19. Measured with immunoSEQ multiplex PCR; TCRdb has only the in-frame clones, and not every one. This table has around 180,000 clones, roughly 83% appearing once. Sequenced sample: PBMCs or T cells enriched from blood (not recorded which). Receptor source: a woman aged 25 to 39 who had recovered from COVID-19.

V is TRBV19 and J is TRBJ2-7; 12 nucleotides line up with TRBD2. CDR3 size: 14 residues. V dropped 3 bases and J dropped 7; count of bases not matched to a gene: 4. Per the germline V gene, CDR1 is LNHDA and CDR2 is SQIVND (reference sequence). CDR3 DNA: TGTGCCAGTAGTATGGGGGGACTAGCGGGTGAGCAGTACTTC. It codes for CASSMGGLAGEQYF.

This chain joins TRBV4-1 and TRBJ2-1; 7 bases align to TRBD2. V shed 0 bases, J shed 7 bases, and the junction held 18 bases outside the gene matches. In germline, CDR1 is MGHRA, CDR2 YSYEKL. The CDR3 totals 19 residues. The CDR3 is CASSQEGTSAFHRWNEQFF. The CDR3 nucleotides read TGCGCCAGCAGCCAAGAAGGCACTAGCGCGTTCCACCGGTGGAATGAGCAGTTCTTC.

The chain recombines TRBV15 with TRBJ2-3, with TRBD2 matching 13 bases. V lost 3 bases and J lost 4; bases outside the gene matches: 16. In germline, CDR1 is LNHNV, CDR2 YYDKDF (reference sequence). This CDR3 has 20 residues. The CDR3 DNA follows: TGTGCCACCAGCAGCTCCCCCCAAGCGGGACTAGCGGGATTGGCAGATACGCAGTATTTT. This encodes CATSSSPQAGLAGLADTQYF.

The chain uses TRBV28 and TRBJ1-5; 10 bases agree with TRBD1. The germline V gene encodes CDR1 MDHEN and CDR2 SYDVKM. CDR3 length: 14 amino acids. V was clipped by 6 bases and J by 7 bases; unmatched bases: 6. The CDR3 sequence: CASSWDRGVQPQHF. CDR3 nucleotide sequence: TGTGCCAGCAGCTGGGACAGGGGTGTCCAGCCCCAGCATTTT.

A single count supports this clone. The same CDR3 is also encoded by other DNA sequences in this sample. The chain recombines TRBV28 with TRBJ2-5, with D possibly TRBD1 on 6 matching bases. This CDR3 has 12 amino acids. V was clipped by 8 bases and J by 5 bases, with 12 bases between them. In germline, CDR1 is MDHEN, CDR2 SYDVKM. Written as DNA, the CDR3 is TGTGCCAGCGGCACAGGGTTGGAGACCCAGTACTTC. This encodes CASGTGLETQYF.

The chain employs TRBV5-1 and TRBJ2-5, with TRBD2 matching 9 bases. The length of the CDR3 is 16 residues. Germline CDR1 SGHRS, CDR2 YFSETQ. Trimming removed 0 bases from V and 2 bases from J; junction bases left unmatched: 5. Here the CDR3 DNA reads TGCGCCAGCAGCTTGGCCATCACTAGCGGGCAAGAGACCCAGTACTTC. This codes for CASSLAITSGQETQYF.

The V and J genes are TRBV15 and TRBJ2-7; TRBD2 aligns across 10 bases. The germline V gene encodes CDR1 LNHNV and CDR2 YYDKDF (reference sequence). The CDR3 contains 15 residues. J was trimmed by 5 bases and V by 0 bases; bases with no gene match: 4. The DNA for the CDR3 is TGTGCCACCAGCAGAGATTCTAGCGGGAGTGACGAGCAGTACTTC. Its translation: CATSRDSSGSDEQYF.

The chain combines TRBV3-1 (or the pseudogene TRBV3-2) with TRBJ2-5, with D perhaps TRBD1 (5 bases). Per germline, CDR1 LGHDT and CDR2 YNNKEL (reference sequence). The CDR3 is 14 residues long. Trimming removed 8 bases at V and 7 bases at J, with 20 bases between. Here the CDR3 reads CASPSGNLRLTQYF. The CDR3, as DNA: TGTGCCAGCCCGTCAGGGAATCTAAGGTTGACCCAGTACTTC.

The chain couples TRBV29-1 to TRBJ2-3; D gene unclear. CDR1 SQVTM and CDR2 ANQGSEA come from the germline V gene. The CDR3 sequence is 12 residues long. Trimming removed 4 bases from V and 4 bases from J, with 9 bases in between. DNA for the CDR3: TGCAGCGTTGCTTTTGAGGCAGATACGCAGTATTTT. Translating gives CSVAFEADTQYF.

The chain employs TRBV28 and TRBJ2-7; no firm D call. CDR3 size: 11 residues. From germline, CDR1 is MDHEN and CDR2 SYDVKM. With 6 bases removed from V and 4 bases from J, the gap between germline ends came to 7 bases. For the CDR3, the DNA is TGTGCCAGCAGCCGAGATTACGAGCAGTACTTC. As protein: CASSRDYEQYF.

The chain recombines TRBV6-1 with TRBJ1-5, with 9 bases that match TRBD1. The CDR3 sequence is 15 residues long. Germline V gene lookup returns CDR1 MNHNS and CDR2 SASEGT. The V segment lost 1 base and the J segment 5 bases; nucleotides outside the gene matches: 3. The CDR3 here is CASSEGGQGDQPQHF. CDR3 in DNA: TGTGCCAGCAGTGAAGGGGGACAGGGTGATCAGCCCCAGCATTTT.